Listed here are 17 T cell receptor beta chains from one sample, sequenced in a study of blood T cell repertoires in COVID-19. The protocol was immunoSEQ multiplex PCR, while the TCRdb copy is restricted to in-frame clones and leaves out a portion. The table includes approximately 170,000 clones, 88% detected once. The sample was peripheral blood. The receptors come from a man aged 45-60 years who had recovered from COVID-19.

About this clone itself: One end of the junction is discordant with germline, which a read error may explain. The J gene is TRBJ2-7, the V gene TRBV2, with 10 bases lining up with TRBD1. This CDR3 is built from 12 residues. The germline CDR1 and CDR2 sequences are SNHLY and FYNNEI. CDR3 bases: TGTGCCAGCAGTGCAAGATACGGGACAGGGGACTTC. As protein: CASSARYGTGDF.

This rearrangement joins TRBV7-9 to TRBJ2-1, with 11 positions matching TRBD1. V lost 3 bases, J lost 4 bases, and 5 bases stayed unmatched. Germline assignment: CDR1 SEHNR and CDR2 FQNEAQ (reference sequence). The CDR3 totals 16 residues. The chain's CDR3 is CASSFGTGGPYNEQFF. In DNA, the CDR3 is TGTGCCAGCAGCTTCGGGACAGGGGGACCTTACAATGAGCAGTTCTTC.

This CDR3 reads CASSIDQATNQPQHF. In DNA, the CDR3 is TGTGCCAGTAGTATTGACCAGGCCACCAATCAGCCCCAGCATTTT. The chain couples TRBV19 to TRBJ1-5; D not certain. There are 15 residues in the CDR3. V was shortened by 3 bases and J by 3 bases, with 12 bases between the two germline ends. CDR1 is LNHDA, CDR2 SQIVND, per germline (reference sequence).

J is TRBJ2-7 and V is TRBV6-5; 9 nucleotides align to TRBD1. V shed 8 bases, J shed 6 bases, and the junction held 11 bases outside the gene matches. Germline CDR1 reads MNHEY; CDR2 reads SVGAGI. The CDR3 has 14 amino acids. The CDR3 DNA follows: TGTGCCAGCGGGGGTGGGGACAGGGTACCCGAGCAGTACTTC. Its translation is CASGGGDRVPEQYF.

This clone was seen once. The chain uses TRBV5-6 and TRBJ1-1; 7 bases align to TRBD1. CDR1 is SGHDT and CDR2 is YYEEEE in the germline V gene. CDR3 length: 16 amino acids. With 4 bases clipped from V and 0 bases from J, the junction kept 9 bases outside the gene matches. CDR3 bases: TGTGCCAGCAGCGAAGACAGGGTTGGGGTGAACACTGAAGCTTTCTTT. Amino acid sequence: CASSEDRVGVNTEAFF.

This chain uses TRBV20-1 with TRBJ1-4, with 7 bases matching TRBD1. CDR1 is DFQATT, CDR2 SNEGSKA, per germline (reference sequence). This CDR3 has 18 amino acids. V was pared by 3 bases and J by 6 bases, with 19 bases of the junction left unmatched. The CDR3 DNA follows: TGCAGTGCTAGTTTGACAGGGAAAGGAGGAATGCATGATGAAAAACTGTTTTTT. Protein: CSASLTGKGGMHDEKLFF.

The CDR3 loop reads CASSLPRGKGVHEQYF. In DNA form, the CDR3 reads TGTGCCAGCAGCTTACCCCGGGGGAAAGGGGTACACGAGCAGTACTTC. This chain connects TRBV7-9 to TRBJ2-7, with TRBD2 as a possible D gene (6 bases). Germline CDR1 is SEHNR and CDR2 is FQNEAQ (reference sequence). The length of the CDR3 is 16 residues. V gave up 2 bases and J gave up 5 bases, with 19 bases separating them.

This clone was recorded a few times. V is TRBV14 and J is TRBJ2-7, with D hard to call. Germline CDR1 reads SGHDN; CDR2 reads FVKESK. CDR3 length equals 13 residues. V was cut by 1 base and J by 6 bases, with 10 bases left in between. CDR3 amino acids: CASSQVPESEQYF. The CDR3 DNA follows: TGTGCCAGCAGCCAAGTGCCGGAGTCCGAGCAGTACTTC.

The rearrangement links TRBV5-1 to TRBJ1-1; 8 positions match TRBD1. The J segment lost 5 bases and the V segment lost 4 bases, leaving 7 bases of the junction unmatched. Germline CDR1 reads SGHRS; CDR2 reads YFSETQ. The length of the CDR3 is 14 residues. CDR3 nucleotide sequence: TGCGCCAGCAGCCGGGGACAGGTCAGAACTGAAGCTTTCTTT. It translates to CASSRGQVRTEAFF.

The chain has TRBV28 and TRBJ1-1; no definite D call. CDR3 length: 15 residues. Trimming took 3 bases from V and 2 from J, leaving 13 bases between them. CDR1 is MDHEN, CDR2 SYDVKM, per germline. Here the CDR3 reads CASSFVEHRNTEAFF. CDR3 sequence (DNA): TGTGCCAGCAGTTTTGTTGAACATCGCAACACTGAAGCTTTCTTT.

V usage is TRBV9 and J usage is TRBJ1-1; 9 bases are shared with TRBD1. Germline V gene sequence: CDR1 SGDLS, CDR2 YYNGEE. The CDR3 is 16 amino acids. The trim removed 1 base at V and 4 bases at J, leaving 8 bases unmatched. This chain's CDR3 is CASSVLSTGGSTEAFF. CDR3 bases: TGTGCCAGCAGCGTATTATCGACAGGGGGGAGCACTGAAGCTTTCTTT.

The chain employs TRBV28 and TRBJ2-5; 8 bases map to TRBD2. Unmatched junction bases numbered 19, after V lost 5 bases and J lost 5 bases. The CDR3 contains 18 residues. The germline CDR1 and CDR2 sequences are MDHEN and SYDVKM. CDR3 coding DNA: TGTGCCAGCAGTCCCCACCCGGGGGGGATAATCGGGGGGGAGACCCAGTACTTC. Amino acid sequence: CASSPHPGGIIGGETQYF.

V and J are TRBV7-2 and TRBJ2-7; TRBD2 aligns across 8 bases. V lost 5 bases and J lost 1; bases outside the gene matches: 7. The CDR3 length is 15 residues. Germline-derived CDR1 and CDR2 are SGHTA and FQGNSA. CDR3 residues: CASSRREGGSYEQYF. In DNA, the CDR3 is TGTGCCAGCAGCCGCCGGGAGGGAGGGTCCTACGAGCAGTACTTC. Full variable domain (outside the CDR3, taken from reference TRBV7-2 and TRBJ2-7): GAGVSQSPSNKVTEKGKDVELRCDPISGHTALYWYRQSLGQGLEFLIYFQGNSAPDKSGLPSDRFSAERTGGSVSTLTIQRTQQEDSAVYLCASSRREGGSYEQYFGPGTRLTVT.

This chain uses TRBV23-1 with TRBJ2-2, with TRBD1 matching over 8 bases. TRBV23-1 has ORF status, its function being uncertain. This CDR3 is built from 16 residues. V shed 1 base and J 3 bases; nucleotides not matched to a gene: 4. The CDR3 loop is CASSQWGQDDTGELFF. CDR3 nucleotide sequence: TGCGCCAGCAGTCAATGGGGACAGGATGACACCGGGGAGCTGTTTTTT.

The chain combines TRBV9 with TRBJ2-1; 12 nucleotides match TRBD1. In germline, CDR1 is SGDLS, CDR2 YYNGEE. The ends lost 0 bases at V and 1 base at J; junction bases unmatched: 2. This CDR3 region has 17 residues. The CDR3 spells CASSVEGQGASYNEQFF. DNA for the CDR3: TGTGCCAGCAGCGTAGAGGGACAGGGGGCATCCTACAATGAGCAGTTCTTC.

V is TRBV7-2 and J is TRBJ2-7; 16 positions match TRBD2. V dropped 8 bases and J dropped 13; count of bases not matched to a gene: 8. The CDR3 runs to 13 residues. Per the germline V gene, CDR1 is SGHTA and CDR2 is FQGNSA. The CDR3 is CASGGLAGGHRYF. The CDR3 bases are TGTGCCAGCGGGGGACTAGCGGGAGGGCATCGCTACTTC.

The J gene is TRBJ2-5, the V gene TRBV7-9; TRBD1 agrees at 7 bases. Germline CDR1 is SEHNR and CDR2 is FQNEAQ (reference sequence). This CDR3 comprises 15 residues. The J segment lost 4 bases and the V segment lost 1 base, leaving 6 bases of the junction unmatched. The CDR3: CASSLGTGVGETQYF. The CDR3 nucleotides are TGTGCCAGCAGCTTAGGTACAGGGGTTGGAGAGACCCAGTACTTC.